Reported below is one T cell receptor beta chain. This specimen belongs to a study of tumour-infiltrating T cells in Burkitt lymphoma. In the study overall: Productive clonality predicted overall and progression-free survival.

This CDR3 spans 15 amino acids. Trimming at V came to 3 bases and at J to 4 bases, leaving 7 bases not matched to a gene. From germline, CDR1 is SGHTA and CDR2 FQGNSA. Assay used: immunoSEQ multiplex PCR; TCRdb lists only in-frame clones, some missing. The sample comprises roughly 2,100 clones, about 78% of which are singletons, and roughly 21% rests with the top ten. V usage is TRBV7-2 and J usage is TRBJ2-5, with TRBD1 matching over 8 bases. This receptor was taken from a human donor with diffuse large B-cell lymphoma. The sequencing sample was made of tumor tissue. The CDR3 loop reads CASSFNQGAGETQYF. Here the CDR3 DNA reads TGTGCCAGCAGCTTTAATCAGGGGGCAGGAGAGACCCAGTACTTC.